The 5 T cell receptor beta chains presented below share a single source sample, sequenced in a study of blood T cell repertoires in COVID-19. Generated by immunoSEQ multiplex PCR, the TCRdb table keeps only in-frame clones and is missing some. Among 150,000 to 200,000 clones listed, 87% were seen once. The sequenced material came from peripheral blood. The receptor source for this set is a woman in her forties or fifties with acute or convalescent COVID-19.

The V call is TRBV13, the J call TRBJ1-1; D is uncertain. Trimming cost V 3 bases and J 1 base, with 6 bases left between them. The germline V gene encodes CDR1 PRHDT and CDR2 FYEKMQ (reference sequence). The CDR3 length is 13 residues. CDR3 nucleotide sequence: TGTGCCAGCAGCTTCACAAGGAACACTGAAGCTTTCTTT. Translated: CASSFTRNTEAFF.

J is TRBJ2-7 and V is TRBV6-6; 9 nucleotides line up with TRBD2. Germline V gene data show CDR1 as MNHNY and CDR2 as SVGAGI (reference sequence). V was clipped by 6 bases and J by 1 base; unmatched bases: 7. This CDR3 has 15 amino acids. The CDR3 DNA sequence: TGTGCCAGCAGCCACGCGGGAGGGCAGTCCTACGAGCAGTACTTC. Translation: CASSHAGGQSYEQYF.

The chain recombines TRBV7-3 with TRBJ2-2; TRBD2 is a possible D gene (6 bases). The V and J ends lost 5 bases and 3 bases respectively, with 16 bases between them. In germline, CDR1 is SGHTA, CDR2 FQGTGA. The length of the CDR3 is 16 residues. The CDR3 is CASSPGWGEDTGELFF. The CDR3 DNA is TGTGCCAGCAGCCCCGGGTGGGGGGAGGACACCGGGGAGCTGTTTTTT. The full variable domain, its missing parts supplied by reference TRBV7-3 and TRBJ2-2, is GAGVSQTPSNKVTEKGKYVELRCDPISGHTALYWYRQSLGQGPEFLIYFQGTGAADDSGLPNDRFFAVRPEGSVSTLKIQRTERGDSAVYLCASSPGWGEDTGELFFGEGSRLTVL.

This clone was seen only once. The chain links TRBV11-3 to TRBJ2-3, with a tentative D call TRBD1 (6 bases). Trimming stripped 2 bases from V and 2 bases from J, with 17 bases between. Germline loops: CDR1 SGHNT, CDR2 YENEEA. The CDR3 length is 17 residues. CDR3 amino acids: CASSLWQGSSDTDTQYF. CDR3 nucleotide sequence: TGTGCCAGCAGCTTATGGCAGGGGAGTTCGGACACAGATACGCAGTATTTT.

There are a few counts of this clone. The chain links TRBV3-1 (or the pseudogene TRBV3-2) to TRBJ2-2, with 14 bases matching TRBD2. V was clipped by 5 bases and J by 1 base; unmatched bases: 9. The CDR3 loop spans 19 amino acids. The V gene's germline CDR1 is LGHDT and CDR2 YNNKEL (reference sequence). CDR3 DNA sequence: TGTGCCAGCAGCGGGCCAGGACTAGCGGGGGGTTTGAACACCGGGGAGCTGTTTTTT. It codes for CASSGPGLAGGLNTGELFF.